Below, one TCR beta chain is given with its context. CDR1 and CDR2 (germline): LGHDT, YNNKEL (reference sequence). The CDR3 runs 14 residues. The J segment lost 0 bases and the V segment lost 4 bases, leaving 3 bases of the junction unmatched. The data were taken from a study of blood T cell repertoires in COVID-19. Turning to the study itself: From T cells, B-cell-depleted T cells, or PBMCs came the material, which was cDNA or gDNA.

Methods used by the authors: Nucleated cell counts were estimated from reference gene primer amplification. The data were produced by immunoSEQ multiplex PCR, yet TCRdb's version contains in-frame clones alone and is incomplete. V and J calls plus clone size are reproduced from that table; the DNA served to infer D and trimming. The sample records about 310,000 clones, roughly 90% being singletons. The origin of this receptor is a woman aged 40 to 55 with COVID-19, enrolled during active disease. The genes are TRBV3-1 (or the pseudogene TRBV3-2) and TRBJ2-7, with 7 bases that match TRBD2. Sample: peripheral blood. CDR3 in DNA: TGTGCCAGCAGCCCGCGGGGGAGCTCCTACGAGCAGTACTTC. It specifies CASSPRGSSYEQYF.